The 18 T cell receptor beta chains listed next were all sequenced from one sample in a study of blood T cell repertoires in COVID-19. TCRdb keeps only in-frame clones here, not all; method: immunoSEQ multiplex PCR. The sample lists 180,000 or so clones; about 85% were seen once. The material sequenced was peripheral blood. These receptors were taken from a man aged 18 to 30 with acute or convalescent COVID-19.

This sequence joins TRBV28 and TRBJ1-2; no definite D call. Trimming took 8 bases from V and 2 from J, leaving 18 bases between them. In germline, CDR1 is MDHEN, CDR2 SYDVKM. The CDR3 contains 15 residues. The CDR3 coding sequence is TGTGCCAGCTCCCGGCCTGTGGCAGGAAACTATGGCTACACCTTC. This encodes CASSRPVAGNYGYTF.

The rearrangement links TRBV2 to TRBJ2-5; TRBD2 matches at 15 bases. CDR1 and CDR2 (germline): SNHLY, FYNNEI. The CDR3 has 17 residues. V was clipped by 6 bases and J by 4 bases; unmatched bases: 9. The CDR3 nucleotides are TGTGCCAGCAGGGTAGGACTAGCGGGGGGGCCGACAGAGACCCAGTACTTC. Its protein product is CASRVGLAGGPTETQYF.

This clone turned up a few times. This chain joins TRBV3-1 (or the pseudogene TRBV3-2) and TRBJ2-2; TRBD2 is a possible D gene (6 bases). The CDR3 runs 16 residues. Germline-derived CDR1 and CDR2 are LGHDT and YNNKEL (reference sequence). V was trimmed by 2 bases and J by 1 base, leaving 11 bases between them. The CDR3 DNA reads as TGTGCCAGCAGCCAATCAGTGCGGGGGAACACCGGGGAGCTGTTTTTT. Amino acids: CASSQSVRGNTGELFF.

This chain links TRBV3-1 (or the pseudogene TRBV3-2) with TRBJ1-2; tentative D call: TRBD1 (6 bases). From germline, CDR1 is LGHDT and CDR2 YNNKEL (reference sequence). V was shortened by 1 base and J by 4 bases, with 10 bases between the two germline ends. The CDR3 is made up of 14 amino acids. CDR3 sequence: CASSQAGQSYGYTF. For the CDR3, the DNA is TGTGCCAGCAGCCAAGCGGGACAAAGCTATGGCTACACCTTC.

The chain uses TRBV3-1 (or the pseudogene TRBV3-2) and TRBJ2-6, with 8 bases lining up with TRBD1. Trimming at V came to 3 bases and at J to 0 bases, leaving 4 bases not matched to a gene. The CDR3 covers 17 residues. CDR1 and CDR2 (germline): LGHDT, YNNKEL (reference sequence). DNA of the CDR3: TGTGCCAGCAGCCAGACAGGGGATGGCTCTGGGGCCAACGTCCTGACTTTC. It translates to CASSQTGDGSGANVLTF.

The chain is built from TRBV28 and TRBJ1-5; the match to TRBD1 covers 8 bases. Germline V CDR1 and CDR2: MDHEN, SYDVKM. The CDR3 loop spans 12 amino acids. V trimming: 6 bases; J trimming: 15 bases; junction bases outside the gene matches: 10. The CDR3 nucleotides are TGTGCCAGCAGATCAGGACAGGGCTCTGGGCATTTT. Amino acids: CASRSGQGSGHF.

This clone was seen more than once but under ten times. This rearrangement joins TRBV2 to TRBJ1-4, with 9 positions matching TRBD1. CDR3 length equals 13 residues. With 7 bases clipped from V and 7 bases from J, the junction kept 4 bases outside the gene matches. Germline V gene lookup returns CDR1 SNHLY and CDR2 FYNNEI. The CDR3 region is CASKRDRVEKLFF. CDR3 sequence (DNA): TGTGCCAGCAAACGGGACAGGGTTGAAAAACTGTTTTTT.

This clone appeared a single time. The chain carries TRBV7-9 and TRBJ1-1; 7 bases line up with TRBD1. Germline values: CDR1 SEHNR, CDR2 FQNEAQ (reference sequence). After removal of 5 bases from V and 2 bases from J, the junction contained 11 bases not matched to a gene. The CDR3 covers 16 residues. Written as DNA, the CDR3 is TGTGCCAGCAGCCTATATCCGCGGGACAGCAACACTGAAGCTTTCTTT. It encodes CASSLYPRDSNTEAFF.

The sample holds a few counts of this clone. The genes are TRBV12-3 or TRBV12-4 and TRBJ2-1; TRBD1 is a possible D gene (6 bases). The CDR3 is made up of 13 amino acids. Trimming pared 5 bases from V and 7 bases from J, leaving 12 bases between. CDR3 in DNA: TGTGCCAGCAGTGAACAGGGTAAGAATGAGCAGTTCTTC. Residues: CASSEQGKNEQFF.

This clone was counted a single time. Other nucleotide sequences in the sample specify the same CDR3. The chain has TRBV12-3 or TRBV12-4 and TRBJ2-5; 7 bases fit TRBD2. This CDR3 comprises 13 residues. V was pared by 5 bases and J by 2 bases, with 2 bases of the junction left unmatched. The chain's CDR3 is CASSRDYQETQYF. In DNA form, the CDR3 reads TGTGCCAGCAGTAGGGACTATCAAGAGACCCAGTACTTC.

The J gene is TRBJ1-2, the V gene TRBV18, with a weak D call TRBD1 (6 bases). The V end was cut by 3 bases, the J end by 2 bases, with 10 bases between. This CDR3 is built from 14 residues. Germline V gene data show CDR1 as KGHSH and CDR2 as LQKENI. The CDR3 nucleotides read TGTGCCAGCTCACCTCCGGGACAAAACTATGGCTACACCTTC. Translating it yields CASSPPGQNYGYTF.

This clone was seen once. This rearrangement joins TRBV4-1 to TRBJ1-1; 9 bases map to TRBD1. V lost 1 base, J lost 3 bases, and 3 bases stayed unmatched. The CDR3 consists of 15 residues. From germline, CDR1 is MGHRA and CDR2 YSYEKL. CDR3 sequence: CASSQVDRGYTEAFF. DNA for the CDR3: TGCGCCAGCAGCCAAGTCGACAGGGGGTACACTGAAGCTTTCTTT.

The chain joins TRBV27 to TRBJ1-2; D remains ambiguous. V dropped 7 bases and J dropped 4 bases, with 22 bases sitting between them. In germline, CDR1 is MNHEY, CDR2 SMNVEV (reference sequence). CDR3 length: 16 amino acids. Written as DNA, the CDR3 is TGTGCCAGCAACCCGTCGAGGGTTTCCCTCCCCTATGGCTACACCTTC. It encodes CASNPSRVSLPYGYTF.

The chain uses TRBV2 and TRBJ1-2; TRBD1 is a possible D gene (6 bases). Looked up from germline, CDR1 is SNHLY and CDR2 is FYNNEI. CDR3 length: 14 amino acids. Deletions cut 7 bases from V and 3 bases from J, with 15 bases between. The CDR3 sequence is CASNPMTGYYGYTF. In DNA form, the CDR3 reads TGTGCCAGCAATCCTATGACAGGATACTATGGCTACACCTTC.

V and J are TRBV4-1 and TRBJ2-5; TRBD2 matches 11 bases. The CDR3 sequence is 15 residues long. The J segment lost 5 bases and the V segment lost 0 bases, leaving 2 bases of the junction unmatched. Germline CDR1 and CDR2: MGHRA and YSYEKL. CDR3 nucleotide sequence: TGCGCCAGCAGCCAAGATGGGACTAGCGGTGAGACCCAGTACTTC. This sequence encodes CASSQDGTSGETQYF.

The count of this clone is one. V gene TRBV5-1 combines with J gene TRBJ1-3; D remains unclear. Germline values: CDR1 SGHRS, CDR2 YFSETQ. V lost 4 bases and J 0 bases, leaving 11 bases between the germline ends. The CDR3 is made up of 15 amino acids. The CDR3 DNA sequence: TGCGCCAGCAGCCAGGCCGGGAACTCTGGAAACACCATATATTTT. The encoded protein is CASSQAGNSGNTIYF.

The chain has TRBV7-2 and TRBJ2-4; TRBD1 agrees at 9 bases. The trim removed 3 bases at V and 6 bases at J, leaving 6 bases unmatched. CDR1 and CDR2 from the germline V gene are SGHTA and FQGNSA. The CDR3 contains 15 residues. CDR3 loop: CASSFRTGVGNIQYF. In nucleotides, the CDR3 is TGTGCCAGCAGCTTCCGGACAGGGGTAGGAAACATTCAGTACTTC. Using reference TRBV7-2 and TRBJ2-4 for the parts outside the CDR3, the full variable domain is GAGVSQSPSNKVTEKGKDVELRCDPISGHTALYWYRQSLGQGLEFLIYFQGNSAPDKSGLPSDRFSAERTGGSVSTLTIQRTQQEDSAVYLCASSFRTGVGNIQYFGAGTRLSVL.

This clone has just a few counts. This chain connects TRBV2 to TRBJ2-1; a possible D gene is TRBD1 (6 bases). The CDR3 is 13 residues long. With 7 bases removed from V and 9 bases from J, the gap between germline ends came to 16 bases. Per germline, CDR1 SNHLY and CDR2 FYNNEI. The CDR3 spells CASKQTGTGEQFF. CDR3 nucleotides: TGTGCCAGCAAACAAACAGGGACGGGTGAGCAGTTCTTC. Using reference TRBV2 and TRBJ2-1 for the parts outside the CDR3, the full variable domain is EPEVTQTPSHQVTQMGQEVILRCVPISNHLYFYWYRQILGQKVEFLVSFYNNEISEKSEIFDDQFSVERPDGSNFTLKIRSTKLEDSAMYFCASKQTGTGEQFFGPGTRLTVL.